The source of this T cell receptor (beta chain) is a study of early T cells in non-severe SARS-CoV-2 infection. Trimming removed 5 bases from V and 8 bases from J, with 10 bases in between. Germline lookup yields CDR1 MNHEY and CDR2 SMNVEV (reference sequence). The CDR3 is 13 residues long. MiXCR, applied by TCRdb to the 5' RACE reads, yields one record per CDR3 protein. The repertoire includes approximately 69,000 distinct CDR3 sequences, about 9% of them detected once, and about 5.6% sits in the top ten. The rearrangement links TRBV27 to TRBJ1-6; D is unclear. The source is an adult who was a healthcare worker with PCR-confirmed SARS-CoV-2 infection or an uninfected control (not recorded which). Sequenced sample: whole blood. CDR3 DNA sequence: TGTGCCAGCAGTACCTCCTTTGATTCACCCCTCCACTTT. Amino acids: CASSTSFDSPLHF.